This T cell receptor (beta chain) comes out of a study of T cell responses to AZD1222 COVID-19 vaccine. Study-level information: It was second doses at about 4 or about 12 weeks that were pooled. Notes on the study in general: Most donors were white British and more were female, and clonal diversity was possibly underestimated. Vaccine-associated CD4 TCRs ranged over spike, dominating at 160-218 and 743-854.

As concerns this clone: Its antigen remains unknown.

Some clones are missing from TCRdb's copy, which holds only in-frame ones; the method was immunoSEQ multiplex PCR. Of roughly 40,000 clones in the sample, 60% to 85% are singletons; the top ten hold under 5%. The CDR3 extends over 16 amino acids. The germline V gene encodes CDR1 SGHNT and CDR2 YENEEA. V was clipped by 5 bases and J by 0 bases, with 11 bases between them. The clonotype was recovered from an adult in good health. This specimen was peripheral blood, taken on day 0 of AZD1222 vaccination. The chain carries TRBV11-3 and TRBJ1-6; TRBD1 is a possible D gene (6 bases). The CDR3 sequence is CASSQTGLSYNSPLHF. CDR3 DNA: TGTGCCAGCAGCCAGACAGGACTCTCCTATAATTCACCCCTCCACTTT.